The clone carrying this T cell receptor beta chain occurred once. Its specificity is not known. This sample is part of a study of cytomegalovirus exposure and HLA in healthy donors. Study at large: Most donors, around 81% of 398 genotyped, fell in the Caucasian-associated ancestry cluster.

Study-wide findings and caveats: Cytomegalovirus-associated TCR beta chains were listed, numbering roughly 150.

It was with 60 Vbeta and 13 Jbeta primers that the PCR ran. In the study's own analysis: A later analysis counted tens of millions of unique TCR beta chains, around 10 million shared. The protocol was immunoSEQ multiplex PCR, while the TCRdb copy is restricted to in-frame clones and leaves out a portion. The V and J calls and clone size were taken over from that table, and D and trimming were inferred from the DNA. The profile shows roughly 120,000 clones, over 70% of them singletons. The germline gives CDR1 SGHRS, CDR2 YFSETQ. The CDR3 is 15 amino acids. Trimming at V came to 5 bases and at J to 4 bases, leaving 8 bases not matched to a gene.

The gene calls are TRBV5-1 and TRBJ2-7; 11 bases are shared with TRBD1. The TCR comes from a woman between 40 and 50 years old in good health and CMV-seronegative. Sequences were obtained from PBMCs. The CDR3 protein is CASSDGGTGGYEQYF. In nucleotides, the CDR3 is TGCGCCAGCAGTGACGGCGGGACAGGGGGTTACGAGCAGTACTTC.